The 23 T cell receptor beta chains below were found in one sample sequenced in a study of blood T cell repertoires in COVID-19. TCRdb keeps only in-frame clones here, not all; method: immunoSEQ multiplex PCR. The sample carries 200,000 to 250,000 clones, 92% recorded once. Input material: peripheral blood. Every receptor here comes from a man aged 55 to 70 with COVID-19, enrolled during active disease.

This clone is a singleton in its sample. The chain carries TRBV6-5 and TRBJ2-3, with TRBD2 identical over 8 bases. V gave up 2 bases and J gave up 6 bases; unmatched junction bases: 10. Per the germline V gene, CDR1 is MNHEY and CDR2 is SVGAGI. The CDR3 spans 16 residues. The CDR3 sequence is CASSYPSGRALDTQYF. The CDR3 nucleotides read TGTGCCAGCAGTTACCCCTCCGGGAGGGCCTTGGATACGCAGTATTTT.

V and J are TRBV5-4 and TRBJ2-5; 12 bases agree with TRBD2. The CDR3 has 15 residues. Germline CDR1 reads SGHNT; CDR2 reads YYREEE (reference sequence). Germline trimming cut 2 bases from V and 5 bases from J; bases unmatched to any gene: 4. In DNA, the CDR3 is TGTGCCAGCAGCTTCGGGCTAGCGGGAGGGGAGACCCAGTACTTC. Translating it yields CASSFGLAGGETQYF.

This rearrangement joins TRBV7-3 to TRBJ2-1, with 8 bases identical to TRBD1. This CDR3 region has 17 residues. Per the germline V gene, CDR1 is SGHTA and CDR2 is FQGTGA. V gave up 2 bases and J gave up 7 bases; unmatched junction bases: 13. The CDR3 nucleotides read TGTGCCAGCAGCTTAGAGACAGGGGTCGCGGGAAGGAATGAGCAGTTCTTC. This gives the protein CASSLETGVAGRNEQFF.

V gene TRBV11-2 combines with J gene TRBJ2-1; 10 bases fit TRBD2. V shed 3 bases, J shed 5 bases, and the junction held 4 bases outside the gene matches. Germline assignment: CDR1 SGHAT and CDR2 FQNNGV. The CDR3 is made up of 15 amino acids. The CDR3 DNA is TGTGCCAGCAGCTTTTCTAGCGGGAGCCACAATGAGCAGTTCTTC. Protein product: CASSFSSGSHNEQFF.

The chain links TRBV5-4 to TRBJ1-1, with D hard to call. Germline CDR1 SGHNT, CDR2 YYREEE (reference sequence). V shed 4 bases and J shed 3 bases, with 16 bases lying between them. The CDR3 runs 15 residues. The CDR3 DNA reads TGTGCCAGCAGCCCGACGGGATTTGCAGACACTGAAGCTTTCTTT. Translated, it gives CASSPTGFADTEAFF. Full variable domain (missing parts from reference TRBV5-4 and TRBJ1-1): ETGVTQSPTHLIKTRGQQVTLRCSSQSGHNTVSWYQQALGQGPQFIFQYYREEENGRGNFPPRFSGLQFPNYSSELNVNALELDDSALYLCASSPTGFADTEAFFGQGTRLTVV.

The CDR3 DNA follows: TGCGCCAGCAGCCCGGTGGGCAGGGGGGAAGAGCAGTACTTC. The encoded protein is CASSPVGRGEEQYF. This chain joins TRBV5-1 and TRBJ2-7; possibly TRBD1 for D (7 bases). Trimming removed 4 bases from V and 7 bases from J, with 18 bases in between. CDR1 is SGHRS and CDR2 is YFSETQ in the germline V gene. The CDR3 covers 14 residues.

The chain carries TRBV4-3 and TRBJ2-2, with 7 bases aligning to TRBD2. Germline V lookup: CDR1 LGHNA, CDR2 YSLEER. J gave up 4 bases and V 8 bases, and 10 bases lay outside the gene matches. CDR3 length: 15 residues. The CDR3 coding sequence is TGCGCCAGCCAGGAGGGGCGGGAGCTCACCGGGGAGCTGTTTTTT. Translation: CASQEGRELTGELFF.

This chain links TRBV19 with TRBJ2-1, with D perhaps TRBD1 (5 bases). V lost 2 bases, J lost 5 bases, and 13 bases lay in between. Per germline, CDR1 LNHDA and CDR2 SQIVND (reference sequence). The CDR3 totals 15 residues. The CDR3 sequence: CASSIRQRTNNEQFF. The CDR3 DNA reads TGTGCCAGTAGTATAAGACAGAGAACAAACAATGAGCAGTTCTTC.

This clone has a single count. The gene calls are TRBV19 and TRBJ2-6, with a tentative D call TRBD1 (5 bases). Deletions cut 2 bases from V and 2 bases from J, with 13 bases between. CDR1 and CDR2 from the germline V gene are LNHDA and SQIVND (reference sequence). The length of the CDR3 is 17 residues. The CDR3 here is CASSIQPGRAGANVLTF. The CDR3, as DNA: TGTGCCAGTAGTATACAACCGGGCAGGGCTGGGGCCAACGTCCTGACTTTC.

J is TRBJ2-3 and V is TRBV9; tentative D call: TRBD2 (5 bases). V lost 4 bases and J lost 4, with 10 bases in between. Germline values: CDR1 SGDLS, CDR2 YYNGEE. The length of the CDR3 is 13 residues. The CDR3 DNA follows: TGTGCCAGCAGCCTGGAGGTCCCAGATACGCAGTATTTT. Protein: CASSLEVPDTQYF.

This clone was recorded once. The chain employs TRBV9 and TRBJ2-7; 10 bases map to TRBD1. This CDR3 comprises 15 residues. Germline V gene lookup returns CDR1 SGDLS and CDR2 YYNGEE. J was trimmed by 3 bases and V by 4 bases; bases with no gene match: 7. The chain's CDR3 is CASSFGQGGLYEQYF. The CDR3 DNA is TGTGCCAGCAGCTTCGGACAGGGGGGGCTCTACGAGCAGTACTTC.

This sequence joins TRBV5-4 and TRBJ2-3; TRBD2 matches at 11 bases. CDR1 and CDR2 from the germline V gene are SGHNT and YYREEE (reference sequence). V lost 5 bases, J lost 4 bases, and 6 bases stayed unmatched. The CDR3 runs to 15 residues. The CDR3 reads CASSPTSGKADTQYF. CDR3 DNA: TGTGCCAGCAGTCCGACTAGCGGGAAGGCAGATACGCAGTATTTT.

This chain joins TRBV3-1 (or the pseudogene TRBV3-2) and TRBJ1-2; 7 nucleotides match TRBD1. Germline values: CDR1 LGHDT, CDR2 YNNKEL (reference sequence). Unmatched junction bases numbered 5, after V lost 1 base and J lost 3 bases. This CDR3 comprises 15 residues. In DNA form, the CDR3 reads TGTGCCAGCAGCCAAGGAAGGGGGCTGGACTATGGCTACACCTTC. It yields the protein CASSQGRGLDYGYTF.

The rearrangement joins TRBV11-2 to TRBJ2-7; 13 bases fit TRBD2. V lost 3 bases and J lost 0; bases outside the gene matches: 2. CDR1 SGHAT and CDR2 FQNNGV come from the germline V gene. This CDR3 spans 16 amino acids. The DNA of the CDR3 is TGTGCCAGCAGCTTCCGACTAGCGGGGGGCTCCTACGAGCAGTACTTC. Translated, it gives CASSFRLAGGSYEQYF.

The chain recombines TRBV28 with TRBJ2-7; the D gene is possibly TRBD2 (6 bases). Germline-derived CDR1 and CDR2 are MDHEN and SYDVKM. The CDR3 is 12 residues long. Trimming removed 6 bases at V and 4 bases at J, with 10 bases between. The CDR3, as DNA: TGTGCCAGCAGCCGGGGACTTTACGAGCAGTACTTC. Its translation is CASSRGLYEQYF.

The DNA of the CDR3 is TGTGCCAGCAGCCCGGGACACTCATCCTACGAGCAGTACTTC. Its protein product is CASSPGHSSYEQYF. The rearrangement joins TRBV9 to TRBJ2-7; a weak D match, TRBD1 (6 bases). Per germline, CDR1 SGDLS and CDR2 YYNGEE. V lost 4 bases to trimming and J lost 1 base, with 12 bases between them. CDR3 length: 14 amino acids.

J is TRBJ2-1 and V is TRBV5-4, with 12 bases fitting TRBD2. V lost 4 bases, J lost 7 bases, and 9 bases stayed unmatched. The CDR3 has 16 amino acids. Germline V gene sequence: CDR1 SGHNT, CDR2 YYREEE (reference sequence). CDR3 sequence (DNA): TGTGCCAGCAGCCCCATGGGACTAGCGGGCCGTAATGAGCAGTTCTTC. This codes for CASSPMGLAGRNEQFF. The variable domain in full, completed from reference TRBV5-4 and TRBJ2-1, reads ETGVTQSPTHLIKTRGQQVTLRCSSQSGHNTVSWYQQALGQGPQFIFQYYREEENGRGNFPPRFSGLQFPNYSSELNVNALELDDSALYLCASSPMGLAGRNEQFFGPGTRLTVL.

V and J are TRBV11-3 and TRBJ2-1; 10 nucleotides agree with TRBD2. J gave up 9 bases and V 5 bases, and 4 bases lay outside the gene matches. The germline V gene has CDR1 SGHNT and CDR2 YENEEA. This CDR3 contains 13 residues. The CDR3 DNA follows: TGTGCCAGCAGCCCCAGACTAGCGGGTGAGCAGTTCTTC. Amino acids: CASSPRLAGEQFF.

The chain combines TRBV3-1 (or the pseudogene TRBV3-2) with TRBJ1-2; a possible D gene is TRBD1 (5 bases). The V end was cut by 6 bases, the J end by 5 bases, with 13 bases between. Germline-derived CDR1 and CDR2 are LGHDT and YNNKEL (reference sequence). CDR3 length: 13 residues. CDR3 amino acids: CASSIGVDYGYTF. CDR3 coding DNA: TGTGCCAGCAGTATAGGGGTGGATTATGGCTACACCTTC.

The chain joins TRBV5-5 to TRBJ1-1; D is perhaps TRBD1 (6 bases). Per the germline V gene, CDR1 is SGHKS and CDR2 is YYEKEE (reference sequence). There are 16 residues in the CDR3. With 2 bases removed from V and 1 base from J, the gap between germline ends came to 15 bases. CDR3 residues: CASSFGFGQSNTEAFF. DNA for the CDR3: TGTGCCAGCAGCTTTGGTTTCGGACAGTCGAACACTGAAGCTTTCTTT.

This chain uses TRBV14 with TRBJ1-6; 9 positions agree with TRBD1. Looked up from germline, CDR1 is SGHDN and CDR2 is FVKESK. The CDR3 has 16 amino acids. Trimming cost V 4 bases and J 7 bases; bases outside gene matches: 8. The CDR3 sequence: CASSLRRTGENSPLHF. DNA of the CDR3: TGTGCCAGCAGCCTCCGCCGGACAGGGGAGAATTCACCCCTCCACTTT.

V gene TRBV29-1 combines with J gene TRBJ2-7, with no clear D. This CDR3 has 14 residues. CDR1 and CDR2 from the germline V gene are SQVTM and ANQGSEA. V lost 0 bases and J 4 bases, leaving 13 bases between the germline ends. The CDR3 spells CSVEDRAFGYEQYF. The CDR3, as DNA: TGCAGCGTTGAAGATCGCGCTTTCGGGTACGAGCAGTACTTC.

The V and J genes are TRBV24-1 and TRBJ2-1; D uncertain. The CDR3 has 19 amino acids. The V gene lost 1 base and the J gene lost 8 bases, with 26 bases spanning the gap. The germline gives CDR1 KGHDR, CDR2 SFDVKD. CDR3 bases: TGTGCCACCAGTGATTTACGAGCGAAGTTGCGCTCCACTGTCGATGAGCAGTTCTTC. It codes for CATSDLRAKLRSTVDEQFF.